A selection of T cell receptor beta chains follows, all from one sample in a study of blood T cell repertoires in COVID-19. Clones were read by immunoSEQ multiplex PCR, and TCRdb kept only the in-frame ones, dropping some. The sample includes 160,000 or so clones, roughly 80% of them seen just once. Input material: peripheral blood. The receptor source for this set is a woman of 80 years or more with acute or convalescent COVID-19. The CDR3 runs from the conserved cysteine through the conserved F or W. D genes are given only for firm matches. Clone size, where shown, is once, few, many, or a class for clones that have expanded.

cdr3_aa cdr3_nt j_call v_call clone_size d_call
CASSATRRDTEAFF TGCGCCAGCAGTGCGACGAGACGGGACACTGAAGCTTTCTTT TRBJ1-1 TRBV10-2 . .
CASSRGQGSSVPDTQYF TGCGCCAGCAGCAGGGGACAAGGAAGCTCGGTCCCAGATACGCAGTATTTT TRBJ2-3 TRBV5-1 few .
CASSPQGHRRGYTF TGTGCCAGCAGCCCGCAGGGACACCGGAGGGGCTACACCTTC TRBJ1-2 TRBV5-6 . .
CASSGQSSTDTQYF TGTGCCAGCAGCGGGCAGTCGAGCACAGATACGCAGTATTTT TRBJ2-3 TRBV5-4 . .
CATSDSRRRSYEQYF TGTGCCACCAGTGATAGTAGGAGGCGCTCCTACGAGCAGTACTTC TRBJ2-7 TRBV24-1 few .
CASSPAGDSYEQYF TGCGCCAGCAGCCCAGCGGGGGATAGCTACGAGCAGTACTTC TRBJ2-7 TRBV10-1 once TRBD2
CATSDPDRETQYF TGTGCCACCAGTGACCCTGACAGAGAGACCCAGTACTTC TRBJ2-5 TRBV24-1 once .
CASNRQGSYGYTF TGTGCCAGCAATCGACAGGGTAGCTATGGCTACACCTTC TRBJ1-2 TRBV28 . TRBD1
CASSVVPSGELFF TGTGCCAGCAGCGTGGTACCTAGCGGGGAGCTGTTTTTT TRBJ2-2 TRBV11-3 . .
CASSFAEQETQYF TGTGCCAGCAGCTTTGCGGAACAAGAGACCCAGTACTTC TRBJ2-5 TRBV11-2 . .
CASRDSRNQPQHF TGTGCCAGCCGAGACAGCAGAAATCAGCCCCAGCATTTT TRBJ1-5 TRBV28 . .
CASSYGQGRGYGYTF TGTGCCAGCAGCTATGGACAGGGCCGGGGCTATGGCTACACCTTC TRBJ1-2 TRBV5-4 . TRBD1
CSASDPMGQEGEAFF TGCAGTGCTAGTGACCCTATGGGACAGGAGGGTGAAGCTTTCTTT TRBJ1-1 TRBV20-1 . TRBD1
CASSANTGELFF TGCGCCAGCAGCGCGAACACCGGGGAGCTGTTTTTT TRBJ2-2 TRBV10-1 . .
CSLAQYNEQFF TGTTCCTTGGCCCAATACAATGAGCAGTTCTTC TRBJ2-1 TRBV2 . .
CASSFQQGATGELFF TGTGCCAGCAGCTTCCAACAGGGGGCGACCGGGGAGCTGTTTTTT TRBJ2-2 TRBV5-8 . TRBD1
CASSTQENQPQHF TGTGCCAGCAGTACACAGGAAAATCAGCCCCAGCATTTT TRBJ1-5 TRBV2 . .
CASSPRRNTIYF TGTGCCAGCAGCCCGAGGAGAAACACCATATATTTT TRBJ1-3 TRBV7-8 once .
CASSLAHTNTEAFF TGTGCCAGCAGCTTAGCACATACGAACACTGAAGCTTTCTTT TRBJ1-1 TRBV7-6 once .
CASSTQPTGENYGYTF TGTGCCAGCAGCACGCAACCTACAGGGGAAAACTATGGCTACACCTTC TRBJ1-2 TRBV5-5 . TRBD1
CASSPVPGQGPGEKLFF TGCGCCAGCAGCCCGGTCCCGGGACAGGGACCGGGTGAAAAACTGTTTTTT TRBJ1-4 TRBV5-1 . TRBD1
CASSQGSANSYNEQFF TGTGCCAGCAGCCAAGGTAGCGCCAACTCCTACAATGAGCAGTTCTTC TRBJ2-1 TRBV3-1/TRBV3-2 . .
CASSLTRDRSYEQYF TGCGCCAGCAGCCTCACCCGGGACAGGTCCTACGAGCAGTACTTC TRBJ2-7 TRBV4-1 . TRBD1
CASSIAGIYTF TGTGCCAGTAGTATAGCGGGGATCTACACCTTC TRBJ1-2 TRBV19 . .
CASSSTLTGSTDTQYF TGTGCCAGCAGCTCAACCTTGACAGGAAGCACAGATACGCAGTATTTT TRBJ2-3 TRBV7-9 . .
CASSLGSGGPTGELFF TGCGCCAGCAGCTTGGGGTCGGGAGGGCCTACCGGGGAGCTGTTTTTT TRBJ2-2 TRBV5-1 . TRBD2
CASSTTGLGEQYF TGTGCCAGCAGTACAACAGGGCTAGGCGAGCAGTACTTC TRBJ2-7 TRBV28 . .
CAISESSSGTYEQYF TGTGCCATCAGTGAGTCGTCTAGCGGAACCTACGAGCAGTACTTC TRBJ2-7 TRBV10-3 . TRBD2
CASRRDRTYEQYF TGTGCCAGCAGACGGGACAGGACCTACGAGCAGTACTTC TRBJ2-7 TRBV7-9 once TRBD1
CASSLEAAGSNQPQHF TGTGCCAGCAGCTTAGAGGCGGCTGGAAGCAATCAGCCCCAGCATTTT TRBJ1-5 TRBV7-6 . .
CASKGGPRAGLYNEQFF TGTGCCAGCAAGGGGGGCCCTAGAGCGGGACTCTACAATGAGCAGTTCTTC TRBJ2-1 TRBV3-1/TRBV3-2 . .
CASSDLGGARSYEQYF TGTGCCAGCAGCGACCTAGGGGGCGCCCGTTCCTACGAGCAGTACTTC TRBJ2-7 TRBV5-6 . TRBD1
CASSQGQGNEKLFF TGTGCCAGCAGCCAAGGACAGGGAAATGAAAAACTGTTTTTT TRBJ1-4 TRBV7-8 . TRBD1
CASSFLLGRASYEQYF TGTGCCAGCAGTTTCTTACTGGGGAGGGCCTCCTACGAGCAGTACTTC TRBJ2-7 TRBV28 . TRBD2
CASSADRGPDGYTF TGTGCCAGCAGTGCGGACAGGGGGCCCGATGGCTACACCTTC TRBJ1-2 TRBV2 once TRBD1
CASSLVVAGTGELFF TGTGCCAGCAGCTTAGTGGTAGCGGGAACCGGGGAGCTGTTTTTT TRBJ2-2 TRBV7-2 few TRBD2
CAWSKGESYGYTF TGTGCCTGGAGTAAGGGGGAATCCTATGGCTACACCTTC TRBJ1-2 TRBV30 . .
CASSLGQATGTGELFF TGCGCCAGCAGCTTGGGCCAAGCGACAGGGACCGGGGAGCTGTTTTTT TRBJ2-2 TRBV5-1 . TRBD1
CASSLAGGSLYGYTF TGTGCCAGCAGCTTAGCAGGCGGCAGTCTCTATGGCTACACCTTC TRBJ1-2 TRBV7-9 . .
CASSFGQAWDEQFF TGCGCCAGCAGCTTCGGACAGGCCTGGGATGAGCAGTTCTTC TRBJ2-1 TRBV5-1 . TRBD1
CSVEVLEETEAFF TGCAGCGTTGAAGTCTTAGAAGAGACTGAAGCTTTCTTT TRBJ1-1 TRBV29-1 few .
CASNPDRSNQPQHF TGTGCCAGCAACCCCGACAGGAGCAATCAGCCCCAGCATTTT TRBJ1-5 TRBV6-5 . .
CAISVNRESYEQYF TGTGCCATCAGTGTGAACAGGGAATCCTACGAGCAGTACTTC TRBJ2-7 TRBV10-3 . .
CASSGTGDGNYGYTF TGTGCCAGCTCCGGGACAGGGGATGGTAACTATGGCTACACCTTC TRBJ1-2 TRBV6-5 . TRBD1
CASSLQGGGYGYTF TGTGCCAGCAGCTTACAGGGAGGGGGATATGGCTACACCTTC TRBJ1-2 TRBV7-2 . .
CASSRVAGDGEQFF TGTGCCAGCAGCCGAGTAGCGGGAGACGGTGAGCAGTTCTTC TRBJ2-1 TRBV14 . TRBD2
CASSTHRSDEQFF TGTGCCAGTAGTACCCACCGGAGCGATGAGCAGTTCTTC TRBJ2-1 TRBV19 . .